This paragraph reports one T cell receptor (beta chain). This record comes from a study of cytomegalovirus exposure and HLA in healthy donors. CDR1 and CDR2 (germline): SNHLY, FYNNEI. The CDR3 length is 13 residues. Between the trimmed V and J ends, which lost 6 bases and 3 bases, there was a span of 9 bases. This PCR relied on a set of 60 Vbeta primers and 13 Jbeta primers. Method: immunoSEQ multiplex PCR; TCRdb's copy keeps in-frame clones and lacks some. The sample records 150,000 to 200,000 clones, 76% being singletons. The TCR was taken from a male donor in good health and CMV-seronegative. Sequencing was done on a sample of PBMCs. This chain uses TRBV2 with TRBJ2-1; perhaps TRBD2 as D (6 bases). Written as DNA, the CDR3 is TGTGCCAGCAGCGGGGAGGTCTACAATGAGCAGTTCTTC. As protein: CASSGEVYNEQFF.